This T cell receptor (beta chain) was sequenced in a study of blood T cell repertoires in COVID-19. Trimming removed 3 bases from V and 3 bases from J, with 11 bases in between. This CDR3 is built from 14 residues. The V gene's germline CDR1 is SEHNR and CDR2 FQNEAQ (reference sequence). Method: immunoSEQ multiplex PCR; TCRdb's copy keeps in-frame clones and lacks some. This sample has under 75,000 clones; around 83% occur once, and the top ten carry 6.3%. This sequence was found in a human donor in a cohort sampled during active COVID-19. The rearrangement uses TRBV7-9 and TRBJ1-1; D is possibly TRBD1 (5 bases). The sample was peripheral blood. This CDR3 is CASSFTGGDTEAFF. As DNA, the CDR3 is TGTGCCAGCAGCTTCACCGGGGGAGACACTGAAGCTTTCTTT.